The 14 T cell receptor beta chains reported below all come from one sample, sequenced in a study of vaccination and CD4 T cells after COVID-19 (dated by TCRdb to between 2021 and 2022). The sample's time point label, in plain terms: late sampling 161 to 241 days after vaccination in three convalescent patients. The treatment or condition label on this specimen signifies: approximately 9-day PBMC culture with coronavirus spike peptide pools or control peptides (ViraFEST assay). Library prep was done by PCR. For sequencing, an Illumina iSeq 100 was employed. TCR sequencing of DNA from cultured CD4+ T cells used the Oncomine TCR Beta short-read assay at the Johns Hopkins FTIC core. TCRdb reran the public reads through fastp at Q25 and MiXCR, keeping productive beta chains. Rows with a matching CDR3 protein are joined into one entry that keeps the most common DNA and genes. This sample is represented by about 22,000 distinct CDR3 sequences; 35% to 40% of them were singletons. The ten largest make up 30% of the sample.

For these receptors, no antigen is known. Material: CD4+ T cells from blood, cultured in vitro, obtained about 7 months after SARS-CoV-2 vaccination. The source of these receptors is a human donor who had recovered from COVID-19.

This clonotype was counted a few times. The V and J genes are TRBV4-2 and TRBJ1-5; weak D call: TRBD1 (5 bases). The germline gives CDR1 LGHNA, CDR2 YNFKEQ. This CDR3 region has 15 residues. The V gene lost 1 base and the J gene lost 4 bases, with 11 bases spanning the gap. CDR3 sequence: CASSQGTRENQPQHF. The CDR3, as DNA: TGTGCCAGCAGCCAAGGGACACGGGAAAATCAGCCCCAGCATTTT.

This clonotype has only a few counts. The chain recombines TRBV28 with TRBJ1-2; D gene ambiguous. Trimming stripped 3 bases from V and 4 bases from J, with 6 bases between. CDR3 size: 12 residues. Germline loops: CDR1 MDHEN, CDR2 SYDVKM. CDR3 amino acids: CASSFHPYGYTF. CDR3 bases: TGTGCCAGCAGTTTCCATCCCTATGGCTACACCTTC.

V and J are TRBV6-1 and TRBJ1-5; TRBD1 aligns across 8 bases. This CDR3 region has 18 residues. In germline, CDR1 is MNHNS, CDR2 SASEGT. V dropped 6 bases and J dropped 2; count of bases not matched to a gene: 15. The chain's CDR3 is CASSDQGAAGFGNQPQHF. In DNA form, the CDR3 reads TGTGCCAGCAGCGACCAGGGGGCGGCAGGATTTGGCAATCAGCCCCAGCATTTT.

The J gene is TRBJ2-3, the V gene TRBV6-2 or TRBV6-3, with no clear D. This CDR3 has 14 residues. Trimming cost V 0 bases and J 2 bases, with 6 bases left between them. Germline CDR1 is MNHEY and CDR2 is SVGEGT. CDR3 nucleotide sequence: TGTGCCAGCAGTTACTCGGGCCCCACAGATACGCAGTATTTT. Its protein product is CASSYSGPTDTQYF.

The sample holds a few counts of this clonotype. The gene calls are TRBV2 and TRBJ1-2; 9 nucleotides match TRBD1. Germline loops: CDR1 SNHLY, CDR2 FYNNEI. The CDR3 extends over 14 amino acids. With V trimmed by 8 bases and J by 7 bases, 11 bases remained unmatched. In nucleotides, the CDR3 is TGTGCCAGCTCCAGGGACAGGGTTTATGGTGGCTACACCTTC. Protein product: CASSRDRVYGGYTF.

The genes are TRBV7-2 and TRBJ1-1; D might be TRBD1 (5 bases). The CDR3 extends over 13 amino acids. From germline, CDR1 is SGHTA and CDR2 FQGNSA. Trimming stripped 4 bases from V and 4 bases from J, with 10 bases between. The CDR3 is CASSSQVGTEAFF. For the CDR3, the DNA is TGTGCCAGCAGCTCACAGGTGGGCACTGAAGCTTTCTTT.

V gene TRBV7-2 combines with J gene TRBJ1-1, with 7 bases fitting TRBD1. V shed 3 bases and J 2 bases; nucleotides not matched to a gene: 3. This CDR3 spans 14 amino acids. The germline V gene encodes CDR1 SGHTA and CDR2 FQGNSA. DNA for the CDR3: TGTGCCAGCAGCTTCGACAGGGCCAACACTGAAGCTTTCTTT. Translated: CASSFDRANTEAFF.

The chain is built from TRBV20-1 and TRBJ2-3, with 14 bases that match TRBD2. The germline CDR1 and CDR2 sequences are DFQATT and SNEGSKA (reference sequence). The CDR3 is 16 residues long. V was pared by 6 bases and J by 7 bases, with 12 bases of the junction left unmatched. DNA for the CDR3: TGCAGTGCGCGACTAGCGGGAGGGCCTCAGGACTATACGCAGTATTTT. As protein: CSARLAGGPQDYTQYF.

This clonotype is labeled as medium-sized (0.01 to 0.1%). This rearrangement joins TRBV7-9 to TRBJ1-1; the D is unclear. In germline, CDR1 is SEHNR, CDR2 FQNEAQ (reference sequence). CDR3 length: 13 residues. V was trimmed by 3 bases and J by 1 base, leaving 6 bases between them. The DNA of the CDR3 is TGTGCCAGCAGCTTTGTTGAGAACACTGAAGCTTTCTTT. Protein sequence: CASSFVENTEAFF.

V usage is TRBV7-2 and J usage is TRBJ2-5, with D hard to call. The CDR3 has 12 amino acids. Trimming shortened V by 1 base and J by 5 bases, and 5 bases separated the two germline ends. CDR1 and CDR2 (germline): SGHTA, FQGNSA. CDR3 in amino acids: CASSLDYETQYF. The CDR3 DNA is TGTGCCAGCAGCTTAGACTATGAGACCCAGTACTTC.

CDR3: CASSYRGNTEAFF. CDR3 in DNA: TGTGCCAGCAGCTACAGGGGGAACACTGAAGCTTTCTTT. The chain combines TRBV7-3 with TRBJ1-1; the match to TRBD1 covers 7 bases. This CDR3 has 13 amino acids. V dropped 4 bases and J dropped 1; count of bases not matched to a gene: 0. Per the germline V gene, CDR1 is SGHTA and CDR2 is FQGTGA.

This clonotype is medium-sized by share. The chain links TRBV7-2 to TRBJ2-3, with 7 bases aligning to TRBD2. After removal of 5 bases from V and 4 bases from J, the junction contained 12 bases not matched to a gene. This CDR3 is 16 amino acids long. Germline assignment: CDR1 SGHTA and CDR2 FQGNSA. The CDR3 protein is CASSQRGGSIPDTQYF. The CDR3 coding sequence is TGTGCCAGCAGCCAGAGGGGCGGGAGTATCCCAGATACGCAGTATTTT.

The genes are TRBV6-5 and TRBJ2-5; possibly TRBD2 for D (7 bases). The CDR3 loop spans 15 amino acids. Germline V gives CDR1 MNHEY, CDR2 SVGAGI. Trimming shortened V by 0 bases and J by 5 bases, and 13 bases separated the two germline ends. The CDR3 loop reads CASSYSIGRGETQYF. The CDR3 region has the DNA TGTGCCAGCAGTTACTCGATTGGGAGGGGGGAGACCCAGTACTTC.

This clonotype was detected only a few times. The chain recombines TRBV7-2 with TRBJ1-2, with D possibly matching TRBD1 (6 bases). Trimming left V 5 bases short and J 3 bases short, with 13 bases between. CDR1 and CDR2 from the germline V gene are SGHTA and FQGNSA. The CDR3 is 14 amino acids. CDR3 region: CASSHTTGDYGYTF. For the CDR3, the DNA is TGTGCCAGCAGCCATACGACAGGAGACTATGGCTACACCTTC.